Listed here is a single T cell receptor (beta chain). The CDR3 contains 12 residues. From germline, CDR1 is SGHTA and CDR2 FQGNSA. Trimming removed 5 bases at V and 9 bases at J, with 11 bases between. This entry is derived from a study of T cell changes during pregnancy in multiple sclerosis. Repertoires were generated with immunoSEQ multiplex PCR, while TCRdb's copy carries only in-frame clones and drops some. Of tens of thousands of clones in the sample, 80% to 90% were seen once. The genes are TRBV7-2 and TRBJ2-1; D is possibly TRBD2 (5 bases). The sequence came from a female donor with multiple sclerosis, enrolled in a pregnancy study. The sequenced sample was CD4+ T cells from peripheral blood mononuclear cells, obtained in the first trimester of pregnancy. The CDR3 DNA reads TGTGCCAGCAGCCCACCTAGCTCTGAGCAGTTCTTC. Residues: CASSPPSSEQFF.